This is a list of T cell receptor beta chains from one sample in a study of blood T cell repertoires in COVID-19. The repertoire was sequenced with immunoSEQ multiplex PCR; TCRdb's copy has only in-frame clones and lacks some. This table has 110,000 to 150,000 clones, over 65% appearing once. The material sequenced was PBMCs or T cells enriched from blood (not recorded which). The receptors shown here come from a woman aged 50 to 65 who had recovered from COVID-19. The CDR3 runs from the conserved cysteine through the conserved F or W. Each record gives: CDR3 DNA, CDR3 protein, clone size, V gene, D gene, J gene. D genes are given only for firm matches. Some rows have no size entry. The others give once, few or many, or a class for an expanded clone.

CDR3nt: TGCGCCAGCAGCTTAACCGGGGTCCGCTCTGGGGCCAACGTCCTGACTTTC
CDR3aa: CASSLTGVRSGANVLTF
abundance: once
v_gene: TRBV5-1
d_gene: NA
j_gene: TRBJ2-6

CDR3nt: TGCGCCAGCAGTCTGACAGGACGAAACACCGGGGAGCTGTTTTTT
CDR3aa: CASSLTGRNTGELFF
abundance: NA
v_gene: TRBV23-1
d_gene: NA
j_gene: TRBJ2-2

CDR3nt: TGTGCCAGTATCAGCGGGGGGAACACCGGGGAGCTGTTTTTT
CDR3aa: CASISGGNTGELFF
abundance: NA
v_gene: TRBV19
d_gene: TRBD2
j_gene: TRBJ2-2

CDR3nt: TGTGCCAGCTCACCACCGACACACTACGAGCAGTACTTC
CDR3aa: CASSPPTHYEQYF
abundance: few
v_gene: TRBV18
d_gene: NA
j_gene: TRBJ2-7

CDR3nt: TGTGCCAGCAGCCACACGCAGGGGGTCTACAATGAGCAGTTCTTC
CDR3aa: CASSHTQGVYNEQFF
abundance: NA
v_gene: TRBV7-9
d_gene: TRBD1
j_gene: TRBJ2-1

CDR3nt: TGTGCCAGCAATAGCCTCCGGGACAGCTACGAGCAGTACTTC
CDR3aa: CASNSLRDSYEQYF
abundance: NA
v_gene: TRBV28
d_gene: TRBD1
j_gene: TRBJ2-7

CDR3nt: TGTGCCAGCAGTGAAGCAGGTCGGAGCTCTGGGGCCAACGTCCTGACTTTC
CDR3aa: CASSEAGRSSGANVLTF
abundance: NA
v_gene: TRBV6-1
d_gene: NA
j_gene: TRBJ2-6

CDR3nt: TGTGCCAGCAGTCCGACCGGGACAGTTAGCAATCAGCCCCAGCATTTT
CDR3aa: CASSPTGTVSNQPQHF
abundance: NA
v_gene: TRBV27
d_gene: TRBD1
j_gene: TRBJ1-5

CDR3nt: TGTGCCAGCAGCATACATCTAGCGGGGCATAATGAGCAGTTCTTC
CDR3aa: CASSIHLAGHNEQFF
abundance: NA
v_gene: TRBV7-6
d_gene: TRBD2
j_gene: TRBJ2-1

CDR3nt: TGTGCCACCAGTGTCGGAACAGGGATTAATCAGCCCCAGCATTTT
CDR3aa: CATSVGTGINQPQHF
abundance: NA
v_gene: TRBV24-1
d_gene: NA
j_gene: TRBJ1-5

CDR3nt: TGTGCCAGCAGTTCCGGACAGGGGAACAATGAGCAGTTCTTC
CDR3aa: CASSSGQGNNEQFF
abundance: NA
v_gene: TRBV27
d_gene: TRBD1
j_gene: TRBJ2-1

CDR3nt: TGTGCCAGCAGTTGGACCCAGGGAAACACTGAAGCTTTCTTT
CDR3aa: CASSWTQGNTEAFF
abundance: NA
v_gene: TRBV7-9
d_gene: NA
j_gene: TRBJ1-1

CDR3nt: TGTGCCAGTAGTCCCCAGGGGGTCACTGAAGCTTTCTTT
CDR3aa: CASSPQGVTEAFF
abundance: once
v_gene: TRBV19
d_gene: TRBD1
j_gene: TRBJ1-1

CDR3nt: TGTGCCAGCAGTTACGGGACAGTCACTGAAGCTTTCTTT
CDR3aa: CASSYGTVTEAFF
abundance: NA
v_gene: TRBV6-5
d_gene: TRBD1
j_gene: TRBJ1-1

CDR3nt: TGTGCCAGCAGCCCGGGACAGGGTATCGAAGAAGCTTTCTTT
CDR3aa: CASSPGQGIEEAFF
abundance: NA
v_gene: TRBV13
d_gene: TRBD1
j_gene: TRBJ1-1

CDR3nt: TGCAGCGTTTCGTACAGGGACGGCACTGAAGCTTTCTTT
CDR3aa: CSVSYRDGTEAFF
abundance: NA
v_gene: TRBV29-1
d_gene: NA
j_gene: TRBJ1-1

CDR3nt: TGCGCCAGCAGCCAAGAGGAGACGGGGTCAAATGGCTACACCTTC
CDR3aa: CASSQEETGSNGYTF
abundance: NA
v_gene: TRBV4-1
d_gene: NA
j_gene: TRBJ1-2

CDR3nt: TGTGCCAGCCGAGTAGGGGCGCGACCCACAGATACGCAGTATTTT
CDR3aa: CASRVGARPTDTQYF
abundance: NA
v_gene: TRBV28
d_gene: NA
j_gene: TRBJ2-3

CDR3nt: TGTGCCAGCAGTTACCACGGCGGTGCCTCTGGAAACACCATATATTTT
CDR3aa: CASSYHGGASGNTIYF
abundance: NA
v_gene: TRBV6-6
d_gene: NA
j_gene: TRBJ1-3

CDR3nt: TGTGCCAGCACCCCCCGGTGGGGGGTTGACACTGAAGCTTTCTTT
CDR3aa: CASTPRWGVDTEAFF
abundance: NA
v_gene: TRBV6-5
d_gene: NA
j_gene: TRBJ1-1

CDR3nt: TGTGCCAGCAGCTTAGGGGGCCGTGGCTACACCTTC
CDR3aa: CASSLGGRGYTF
abundance: NA
v_gene: TRBV7-9
d_gene: NA
j_gene: TRBJ1-2

CDR3nt: TGTGCCAGCAGCTTAGGGACAGGGGGCGGCTATGGCTACACCTTC
CDR3aa: CASSLGTGGGYGYTF
abundance: NA
v_gene: TRBV7-3
d_gene: TRBD1
j_gene: TRBJ1-2

CDR3nt: TGTGCCAGCAGTCAGGGGAGCGACACTGAAGCTTTCTTT
CDR3aa: CASSQGSDTEAFF
abundance: NA
v_gene: TRBV7-9
d_gene: NA
j_gene: TRBJ1-1

CDR3nt: TGTGCCAGCAGCCCCGGGACAGGGGGCGGTCAGCCCCAGCATTTT
CDR3aa: CASSPGTGGGQPQHF
abundance: NA
v_gene: TRBV3-1/TRBV3-2
d_gene: TRBD1
j_gene: TRBJ1-5

CDR3nt: TGTGCCAGCAACACGAACAGGGGACTTGAAGCTTTCTTT
CDR3aa: CASNTNRGLEAFF
abundance: NA
v_gene: TRBV6-5
d_gene: TRBD1
j_gene: TRBJ1-1

CDR3nt: TGTGCCAGCAGTGAACAACCACAGCGAGGGTTTGAAAAACTGTTTTTT
CDR3aa: CASSEQPQRGFEKLFF
abundance: NA
v_gene: TRBV6-1
d_gene: NA
j_gene: TRBJ1-4

CDR3nt: TGTGCCAGCAGCTTAGTAGGGGGAACGAACACCGGGGAGCTGTTTTTT
CDR3aa: CASSLVGGTNTGELFF
abundance: NA
v_gene: TRBV7-2
d_gene: NA
j_gene: TRBJ2-2

CDR3nt: TGCGCCAGCAGCTCCGGGACAGGGAGTTCAGGCTATGGCTACACCTTC
CDR3aa: CASSSGTGSSGYGYTF
abundance: NA
v_gene: TRBV5-1
d_gene: TRBD1
j_gene: TRBJ1-2

CDR3nt: TGTGCCAGCATCTCTCTCGCGCCGCGCTACGAGCAGTACTTC
CDR3aa: CASISLAPRYEQYF
abundance: few
v_gene: TRBV28
d_gene: NA
j_gene: TRBJ2-7

CDR3nt: TGCGCCAGCAGCCATGACCGGACTAGCGGGGTCCACGGAACCCAGTACTTC
CDR3aa: CASSHDRTSGVHGTQYF
abundance: NA
v_gene: TRBV4-1
d_gene: TRBD2
j_gene: TRBJ2-5

CDR3nt: TGTGCCAGCAGATTGGCGGGTGAAAAACTGTTTTTT
CDR3aa: CASRLAGEKLFF
abundance: few
v_gene: TRBV5-6
d_gene: NA
j_gene: TRBJ1-4